Given below is one T cell receptor (beta chain) in context. V was trimmed by 5 bases and J by 4 bases, leaving 13 bases between them. CDR3 size: 14 residues. Germline V CDR1 and CDR2: SGHRS, YFSETQ. The sample is drawn from a study of cytomegalovirus exposure and HLA in healthy donors. Turning to the study itself: Out of fewer than 400 genotyped donors, less than 90% belonged to the Caucasian-associated ancestry cluster.

This PCR relied on a set of 60 Vbeta primers and 13 Jbeta primers. Profiled with immunoSEQ multiplex PCR; TCRdb holds only in-frame clones, not every one. The sample shows 100,000 to 150,000 clones, 70% to 80% of them seen only once. Sequenced sample: PBMCs. This TCR derives from a man in his forties or fifties in good health and CMV-seronegative. The J gene is TRBJ1-5, the V gene TRBV5-1, with a possible D match to TRBD1 (5 bases). In nucleotides, the CDR3 is TGCGCCAGCAGTTATGACAGTAGAAATCAGCCCCAGCATTTT. This gives the protein CASSYDSRNQPQHF.